The T cell receptor (beta chain) under discussion was sequenced for a study of blood T cell repertoires in COVID-19. In the study overall: The analysed material was cDNA or gDNA that came from T cells, B-cell-depleted T cells, or PBMCs.

The length of the CDR3 is 14 residues. Germline V lookup: CDR1 LNHDA, CDR2 SQIVND (reference sequence). V lost 6 bases to trimming and J lost 9 bases; unmatched junction nucleotides: 8. Under the authors' procedure: From reference gene primer amplification, estimates of nucleated cell counts were derived. Sequenced by immunoSEQ multiplex PCR; TCRdb stores in-frame clones only, minus some. V, J and clone size are taken as reported in that table, and D and trimming were inferred from the DNA itself. The table lists almost 200,000 clones, 86% of them singletons. The receptor was derived from a woman aged 70-85 years with acute or convalescent COVID-19. The gene calls are TRBV19 and TRBJ1-6, with 7 bases that match TRBD1. The specimen was peripheral blood. CDR3 sequence (DNA): TGTGCCAGTAGGACGGCAGGGGGAAGTTCACCCCTCCACTTT. It translates to CASRTAGGSSPLHF.